Sequencing of this TCR beta chain was carried out in a study of T-cell reconstitution after alpha-beta-depleted transplantation in children. This clonotype was detected many times. Unique molecular identifiers were used in preparing the TCRbeta library. MiXCR was run by TCRdb on the PCR reads, yielding one entry per CDR3 protein. The sample has just under 250,000 distinct CDR3 sequences; over 20% are singletons. J was trimmed by 4 bases and V by 4 bases; bases with no gene match: 4. CDR1 and CDR2 from the germline V gene are SQVTM and ANQGSEA. The CDR3 sequence is 13 residues long. The receptor was derived from a girl aged 2 to 9 with Fanconi anemia, due to receive a stem cell transplant. The source was PBMCs, collected before TCRalphabeta/CD19-depleted stem cell transplant. This chain links TRBV29-1 with TRBJ2-5, with TRBD2 matching over 9 bases. The CDR3 coding sequence is TGCAGCGTTGGCGGGAGGGCCGTAGAGACCCAGTACTTC. It yields the protein CSVGGRAVETQYF.